These 7 T cell receptor beta chains originate from one sample sequenced in a study of CD8+CD57+ T cells in acquired aplastic anemia. TCR beta VDJ and CDR3 profiles were obtained from a genomic DNA template. TCRdb re-called the reads through MiXCR, storing one row per CDR3 protein. The repertoire holds 200,000 to 250,000 distinct CDR3 sequences, with roughly 35% as singletons. Sequenced sample: sorted CD4+, CD8+, or CD8+CD57+ T cells (not recorded which) from PBMCs. The receptors were gathered from a human donor in good health, serving as a control.

The chain employs TRBV5-1 and TRBJ1-2; a possible D gene is TRBD1 (5 bases). The CDR3 sequence is 14 residues long. Germline assignment: CDR1 SGHRS and CDR2 YFSETQ. V lost 4 bases, J lost 3 bases, and 13 bases lay in between. In nucleotides, the CDR3 is TGCGCCAGCAGCCGTGAAGGGGTTTACTATGGCTACACCTTC. Translating it yields CASSREGVYYGYTF.

This clonotype was detected a few times. The chain has TRBV7-6 and TRBJ1-3; D is uncertain. This CDR3 comprises 13 residues. Germline V gene data show CDR1 as SGHVS and CDR2 as FNYEAQ. Trimming shortened V by 3 bases and J by 2 bases, and 5 bases separated the two germline ends. Here the CDR3 DNA reads TGTGCCAGCAGCTTGGGAGCTGGAAACACCATATATTTT. Translation gives CASSLGAGNTIYF.

The chain recombines TRBV29-1 with TRBJ1-1; D remains unclear. V shed 4 bases and J shed 2 bases, with 8 bases lying between them. There are 12 residues in the CDR3. Germline CDR1 and CDR2: SQVTM and ANQGSEA. DNA of the CDR3: TGCAGCGTTGCAAGTATAAACACTGAAGCTTTCTTT. This codes for CSVASINTEAFF.

The table lists this clonotype with many counts. The rearrangement links TRBV7-6 to TRBJ2-1, with TRBD2 as a possible D gene (5 bases). The CDR3 consists of 16 residues. V lost 4 bases and J 5 bases, leaving 18 bases between the germline ends. Germline lookup yields CDR1 SGHVS and CDR2 FNYEAQ. Here the CDR3 reads CASSSQSRTSDNEQFF. CDR3 nucleotide sequence: TGTGCCAGCAGCTCCCAGTCCCGTACTAGTGACAATGAGCAGTTCTTC.

This clonotype was counted at least ten times. The CDR3: CASSIDGPAKNIQYF. CDR3 coding DNA: TGTGCCAGTAGTATAGACGGACCAGCCAAAAACATTCAGTACTTC. The chain has TRBV19 and TRBJ2-4; no clear D gene. V was clipped by 0 bases and J by 0 bases, with 6 bases between them. There are 15 residues in the CDR3. Germline CDR1 reads LNHDA; CDR2 reads SQIVND (reference sequence). The variable domain in full, completed from reference TRBV19 and TRBJ2-4, reads DGGITQSPKYLFRKEGQNVTLSCEQNLNHDAMYWYRQDPGQGLRLIYYSQIVNDFQKGDIAEGYSVSREKKESFPLTVTSAQKNPTAFYLCASSIDGPAKNIQYFGAGTRLSVL.

The gene calls are TRBV18 and TRBJ1-4; D is ambiguous. The CDR3 length is 12 residues. The germline CDR1 and CDR2 sequences are KGHSH and LQKENI. V was cut by 4 bases and J by 1 base, with 1 base left in between. CDR3 in DNA: TGTGCCAGCTCACAAACTAATGAAAAACTGTTTTTT. Residues: CASSQTNEKLFF.

This clonotype was detected many times. This chain uses TRBV5-1 with TRBJ2-7, with 7 bases that match TRBD2. The V gene end was trimmed by 3 bases and the J gene end by 3 bases; junction bases not matched to a gene: 6. There are 14 residues in the CDR3. Looked up from germline, CDR1 is SGHRS and CDR2 is YFSETQ. CDR3 DNA: TGCGCCAGCAGCTCCGGGACTACGATCTACGAGCAGTACTTC. The encoded protein is CASSSGTTIYEQYF.